Reported below is one T cell receptor beta chain. The data stem from a study of control samples from healthy donors and cancer patients. TCRdb's table, derived via immunoSEQ multiplex PCR, lists solely in-frame clones and lacks some. This sample has 90,000 or so clones; about 85% occur once, and the top ten carry roughly 14%. The source of this sequence is a woman in her seventies in good health. The sequenced material came from blood.

CDR3 sequence (DNA): TGTGCCAGCAGTGAAGCTAGGGGGCATTACGAGCAGTACTTC. It yields the protein CASSEARGHYEQYF. J is TRBJ2-7 and V is TRBV2, with TRBD1 matching 7 bases. This CDR3 is 14 amino acids long. The V segment lost 0 bases and the J segment 4 bases; nucleotides outside the gene matches: 3. Germline CDR1 reads SNHLY; CDR2 reads FYNNEI.